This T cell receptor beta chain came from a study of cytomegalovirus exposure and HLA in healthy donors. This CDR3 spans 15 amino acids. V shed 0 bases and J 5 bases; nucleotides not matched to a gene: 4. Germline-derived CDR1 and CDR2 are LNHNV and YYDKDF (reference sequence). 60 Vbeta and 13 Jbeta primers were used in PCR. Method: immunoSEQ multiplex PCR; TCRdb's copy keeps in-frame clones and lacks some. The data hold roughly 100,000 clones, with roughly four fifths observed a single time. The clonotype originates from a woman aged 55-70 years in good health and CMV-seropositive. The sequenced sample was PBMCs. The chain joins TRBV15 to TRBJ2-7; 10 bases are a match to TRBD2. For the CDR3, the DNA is TGTGCCACCAGCAGAGATCCTAGCGGGAGCAACGAGCAGTACTTC. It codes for CATSRDPSGSNEQYF.